This T cell receptor beta chain was sequenced for a study of T cells in Graves' hyperthyroidism and ophthalmopathy. Study context: Peripheral blood was obtained at initial diagnosis, preceding any treatment. Notes on the study in general: Most thyroid clonotypes expanded above 0.001 appeared in blood too.

Recently diagnosed hyperthyroidism of less than 2 months' duration affected patients aged 18 to 65. PBMCs came from less than 11 ml fresh peripheral blood. The CDR3 is made up of 14 amino acids. Germline V CDR1 and CDR2: SNHLY, FYNNEI. V was clipped by 4 bases and J by 1 base, with 10 bases between them. This clonotype was counted only a few times. Antigen unknown. Regions amplified from RNA transcripts were the TCR beta CDR3 regions. Initially, a first-round RT-PCR of the TCR CDR3 employed the HTBI primer set. From the multiplex PCR reads, TCRdb called clonotypes with MiXCR, one entry per CDR3 protein. This sample carries roughly 360,000 distinct CDR3 sequences, about 13% of them seen once, and the ten largest clones take about 20%.

The sample comprised blood. The clonotype comes from a man aged 30 to 45 with Graves' hyperthyroidism that later progressed to Graves' ophthalmopathy. The chain has TRBV2 and TRBJ2-5; a weak D match, TRBD2 (5 bases). The CDR3 DNA is TGTGCCAGCAGTGCCTGGACTTCCCAAGAGACCCAGTACTTC. It codes for CASSAWTSQETQYF.